This is a list of T cell receptor beta chains from one sample in a study of OX40 agonist ivuxolimab in advanced cancers. Repertoires were generated with immunoSEQ multiplex PCR, while TCRdb's copy carries only in-frame clones and drops some. The sample records 60,000 to 90,000 clones, roughly 87% being singletons. The sequencing used CD4+ or CD8+ T cells sorted from blood, collected in a trial of the OX40 agonist ivuxolimab. The receptor set was obtained from an adult with an advanced solid tumor such as melanoma, head and neck, liver or kidney cancer. The CDR3 runs from the conserved cysteine through the conserved F or W. A D gene is named only where the DNA matches it firmly. For some rows the clone size is stated as once, few or many, or as a class when expanded; others skip it.

d_gene	abundance	j_gene	v_gene	CDR3aa	CDR3nt
-	few	TRBJ1-5	TRBV6-1	CASDDRDRDQPQHF	TGTGCCAGCGACGACCGGGACCGGGATCAGCCCCAGCATTTT
TRBD1	few	TRBJ1-2	TRBV7-3	CASSPSTGGDGYTF	TGTGCCAGCAGCCCGTCGACAGGGGGAGATGGCTACACCTTC
TRBD1	-	TRBJ2-3	TRBV2	CASSALRGLADTQYF	TGTGCCAGCAGTGCCCTCAGGGGGCTGGCAGATACGCAGTATTTT
TRBD1	-	TRBJ1-2	TRBV4-2	CASSQDRADRVHGYTF	TGTGCCAGCAGCCAAGATCGGGCGGACAGGGTTCATGGCTACACCTTC
-	-	TRBJ2-5	TRBV18	CASSQGLGQGEETQYF	TGTGCCAGCTCACAGGGACTCGGGCAGGGGGAAGAGACCCAGTACTTC
-	-	TRBJ2-4	TRBV11-2	CASSLDSGSGGNIQYF	TGTGCCAGCAGCTTAGATAGTGGGAGTGGGGGAAACATTCAGTACTTC
-	once	TRBJ2-1	TRBV4-1	CASSQDPGTSYNEQFF	TGCGCCAGCAGCCAAGACCCGGGGACTTCATACAATGAGCAGTTCTTC
-	-	TRBJ1-5	TRBV6-1	CASSRDYQPQHF	TGTGCCAGCAGTAGGGACTATCAGCCCCAGCATTTT
-	-	TRBJ1-2	TRBV19	CASSISAPGSDGYTF	TGTGCCAGTAGTATATCGGCCCCGGGGAGCGATGGCTACACCTTC
TRBD2	-	TRBJ2-2	TRBV4-1	CASSQSMGGTGELFF	TGCGCCAGCAGCCAGTCTATGGGGGGGACCGGGGAGCTGTTTTTT
-	-	TRBJ1-5	TRBV2	CASSEGGRRGNQPQHF	TGTGCCAGCAGTGAAGGGGGCAGGAGGGGCAATCAGCCCCAGCATTTT
-	few	TRBJ1-6	TRBV27	CASSQIGGYNSPLHF	TGTGCCAGCAGCCAAATCGGGGGTTATAATTCACCCCTCCACTTT
-	-	TRBJ1-1	TRBV9	CASSVSNRGNTEAFF	TGTGCCAGCAGCGTAAGCAATCGGGGAAACACTGAAGCTTTCTTT
TRBD1	-	TRBJ1-2	TRBV2	CASSGTGSDGYTF	TGTGCCAGCAGTGGGACAGGGAGCGATGGCTACACCTTC
TRBD2	-	TRBJ2-7	TRBV7-3	CASSLFGTGPSGGEQYF	TGTGCCAGCAGCTTATTCGGTACGGGACCCTCGGGAGGCGAGCAGTACTTC
TRBD2	-	TRBJ2-1	TRBV4-3	CASSQDFLAGNEQFF	TGCGCCAGCAGCCAAGATTTCCTAGCGGGGAATGAGCAGTTCTTC
-	-	TRBJ2-1	TRBV7-9	CASSLEGLNEQFF	TGTGCCAGCAGCTTAGAGGGGCTCAATGAGCAGTTCTTC
-	-	TRBJ2-7	TRBV6-1	CASSVQSEQYF	TGTGCCAGCAGTGTCCAGAGCGAGCAGTACTTC
-	-	TRBJ1-1	TRBV7-3	CASSLNPGTEAFF	TGTGCCAGCAGCCTCAATCCCGGGACAGAAGCTTTCTTT
-	-	TRBJ1-4	TRBV7-9	CASSSTPGVGEKLFF	TGTGCCAGCAGCTCGACCCCAGGGGTGGGTGAAAAACTGTTTTTT
-	once	TRBJ1-6	TRBV30	CAWSTFSSYNSPLHF	TGTGCCTGGTCGACTTTCAGCTCCTATAATTCACCCCTCCACTTT
TRBD1	-	TRBJ1-5	TRBV15	CATSRGNKGQGVVSNQPQHF	TGTGCCACCAGCAGAGGAAATAAGGGACAGGGGGTAGTTAGCAATCAGCCCCAGCATTTT
-	-	TRBJ1-1	TRBV21-1	CASSGRQGAHVTEAFF	TGTGCCAGCAGCGGACGACAGGGGGCCCACGTCACTGAAGCTTTCTTT
-	-	TRBJ2-3	TRBV7-2	CASSWRQIGLSTDTQYF	TGTGCCAGCAGCTGGCGACAGATAGGACTAAGCACAGATACGCAGTATTTT
TRBD1	-	TRBJ2-5	TRBV19	CASSIAHTGGETQYF	TGTGCCAGTAGTATTGCCCACACAGGGGGAGAGACCCAGTACTTC
TRBD1	-	TRBJ2-1	TRBV18	CASSPLGQGSWNEQFF	TGTGCCAGCTCACCGTTGGGACAGGGGTCTTGGAATGAGCAGTTCTTC
TRBD1	-	TRBJ2-7	TRBV6-5	CASSVRTGYSYEQYF	TGTGCCAGCAGTGTACGGACAGGGTACTCCTACGAGCAGTACTTC
-	-	TRBJ1-2	TRBV28	CASSSPDRYGYTF	TGTGCCAGCAGTTCTCCCGACAGATATGGCTACACCTTC
TRBD1	-	TRBJ1-4	TRBV18	CASSPLGQVEKLFF	TGTGCCAGCTCACCCCTAGGACAGGTTGAAAAACTGTTTTTT
-	-	TRBJ2-7	TRBV9	CASSVGRAGSYEQYF	TGTGCCAGCAGCGTAGGCAGGGCCGGCTCCTACGAGCAGTACTTC
-	-	TRBJ1-3	TRBV5-5	CASSFQTGSGNTIYF	TGTGCCAGCAGCTTCCAGACAGGCTCTGGAAACACCATATATTTT
TRBD1	-	TRBJ2-2	TRBV11-2	CASSSPTGLAGELFF	TGTGCCAGCAGCTCCCCGACAGGGTTGGCCGGGGAGCTGTTTTTT
-	-	TRBJ1-6	TRBV30	CAWRAEGGSYNSPLHF	TGTGCCTGGAGGGCCGAAGGGGGTTCGTATAATTCACCCCTCCACTTT
TRBD2	once	TRBJ2-7	TRBV7-9	CASSLGSSTSGPHHEQYF	TGTGCCAGCAGCTTAGGCTCTTCGACTAGCGGGCCGCACCACGAGCAGTACTTC
-	-	TRBJ2-2	TRBV11-2	CASSLTWGVRTGELFF	TGTGCCAGCAGTTTAACATGGGGGGTCCGCACCGGGGAGCTGTTTTTT
-	-	TRBJ1-5	TRBV7-6	CASSLRSDQPQHF	TGTGCCAGCAGCTTAAGGTCGGATCAGCCCCAGCATTTT
-	-	TRBJ2-7	TRBV10-1	CASSEQGTYEQYF	TGCGCCAGCAGTGAGCAAGGAACCTACGAGCAGTACTTC
-	-	TRBJ2-5	TRBV27	CASSFRRGSETQYF	TGTGCCAGCAGTTTCAGGAGGGGCAGCGAGACCCAGTACTTC
TRBD2	-	TRBJ2-5	TRBV23-1	CARKRGAHQETQYF	TGCGCCAGAAAGCGGGGGGCCCACCAAGAGACCCAGTACTTC
-	-	TRBJ2-3	TRBV5-5	CASSLLGIDTQYF	TGTGCCAGCAGCTTGCTCGGGATAGATACGCAGTATTTT
-	-	TRBJ2-5	TRBV2	CASTSTQETQYF	TGTGCCAGTACATCGACCCAAGAGACCCAGTACTTC
TRBD2	-	TRBJ2-2	TRBV27	CASSLSRRLAVNTGELFF	TGTGCCAGCAGTTTATCCCGCCGACTAGCGGTAAACACCGGGGAGCTGTTTTTT
TRBD2	-	TRBJ2-1	TRBV18	CASSPASGSTSYNEQFF	TGTGCCAGCTCACCGGCTAGCGGGAGTACGTCCTACAATGAGCAGTTCTTC
-	-	TRBJ1-3	TRBV27	CASSPNPRGQGNTIYF	TGTGCCAGCAGTCCGAACCCCCGGGGGCAAGGAAACACCATATATTTT
-	once	TRBJ1-5	TRBV10-3	CAISPASGGGSNQPQHF	TGTGCCATCAGCCCCGCCTCCGGCGGGGGAAGCAATCAGCCCCAGCATTTT
-	-	TRBJ2-1	TRBV5-1	CASRTGEEQFF	TGCGCCAGCAGAACGGGGGAGGAGCAGTTCTTC
-	-	TRBJ1-1	TRBV6-1	CASSVGYTEAFF	TGTGCCAGTTCCGTAGGGTACACTGAAGCTTTCTTT
-	-	TRBJ2-5	TRBV11-2	CASSLGAAQETQYF	TGTGCCAGCAGCTTAGGTGCAGCCCAAGAGACCCAGTACTTC
TRBD1	-	TRBJ2-3	TRBV6-1	CASATGGSYTDTQYF	TGTGCCAGCGCGACAGGGGGTTCCTACACAGATACGCAGTATTTT
-	-	TRBJ2-7	TRBV28	CASSFKRAGQESYEQYF	TGTGCCAGCAGTTTTAAGCGGGCTGGGCAGGAAAGCTACGAGCAGTACTTC
TRBD1	few	TRBJ1-4	TRBV2	CASRKKTGPDEKLFF	TGTGCCAGCAGGAAGAAGACAGGGCCGGATGAAAAACTGTTTTTT
-	-	TRBJ1-1	TRBV28	CASRGEGPLPGYTEAFF	TGTGCCAGCAGGGGGGAAGGGCCCCTTCCGGGCTACACTGAAGCTTTCTTT
TRBD1	once	TRBJ2-7	TRBV15	CATSRVGTVSTYEQYF	TGTGCCACCAGCAGAGTCGGGACAGTCTCAACCTACGAGCAGTACTTC